This section outlines one T cell receptor (beta chain) sequence together with its context. Its antigen remains unknown. The data derive from a study of follicular helper T cells after annual influenza vaccination. Findings and caveats of the study: Yearly vaccinations repeatedly recalled conserved clonotypes in ICOS+CD38+ cTfh.

Time point: 2015-2016 season, 7 days after influenza vaccination. Donors were community-dwelling with no influenza vaccine in the prior 6 months. TCRB sequencing was done at Survey resolution level. The method was immunoSEQ multiplex PCR; TCRdb's version includes in-frame clones alone and lacks a portion of them. The sample carries about 6,600 clones, approximately 79% recorded once. The CDR3 loop spans 13 amino acids. Germline CDR1 is MNHEY and CDR2 is SMNVEV (reference sequence). With 6 bases removed from V and 0 bases from J, the gap between germline ends came to 8 bases. This rearrangement joins TRBV27 to TRBJ1-1, with D perhaps TRBD1 (5 bases). The sample consisted of CXCR5- memory CD4+ T cells sorted from blood, taken 7 days after influenza vaccination. This sequence was found in an adult who received the influenza vaccine. The CDR3 sequence: CASRGGMNTEAFF. The CDR3 region has the DNA TGTGCCAGCAGGGGGGGGATGAACACTGAAGCTTTCTTT.